A single sample is the source of the 31 T cell receptor beta chains below, sequenced in a study of blood T cells in healthy people across ages. A second 7 to 11 cycle PCR used barcoded and J-beta primers. TCRdb reprocessed the 5' RACE reads via MiXCR and lists one record per CDR3 protein. The sample holds about 1 million distinct CDR3 sequences, around 43% seen once. The sequenced sample consisted of blood. These receptors originate from an older woman in good health.

This clonotype was seen a few times. The chain carries TRBV7-3 and TRBJ1-2; D may be TRBD1 (5 bases). V was shortened by 5 bases and J by 0 bases, with 7 bases between the two germline ends. This CDR3 has 13 amino acids. Per the germline V gene, CDR1 is SGHTA and CDR2 is FQGTGA. Here the CDR3 reads CASSQTANYGYTF. For the CDR3, the DNA is TGTGCCAGCAGCCAGACAGCTAACTATGGCTACACCTTC.

This chain links TRBV27 with TRBJ2-7, with TRBD2 identical over 7 bases. Germline trimming cut 1 base from V and 2 bases from J; bases unmatched to any gene: 5. The length of the CDR3 is 15 residues. Germline V gives CDR1 MNHEY, CDR2 SMNVEV (reference sequence). The CDR3 protein is CASSLLRGGPYEQYF. The DNA of the CDR3 is TGTGCCAGCAGTTTATTGCGGGGAGGGCCCTACGAGCAGTACTTC.

The rearrangement joins TRBV6-2 or TRBV6-3 to TRBJ2-1; D unresolved. The CDR3 runs to 13 residues. V was clipped by 7 bases and J by 5 bases, with 12 bases between them. Per germline, CDR1 MNHEY and CDR2 SVGEGT. CDR3 region: CASMGSLHNEQFF. In DNA, the CDR3 is TGTGCCAGCATGGGGTCTCTACACAATGAGCAGTTCTTC.

This clonotype turned up a few times. The chain recombines TRBV4-1 with TRBJ2-1; 7 bases fit TRBD2. Trimming removed 0 bases from V and 4 bases from J; junction bases left unmatched: 6. Germline CDR1 MGHRA, CDR2 YSYEKL. This CDR3 is 16 amino acids long. CDR3 protein: CASSQDNQREYNEQFF. Written as DNA, the CDR3 is TGCGCCAGCAGCCAAGACAATCAGCGGGAATACAATGAGCAGTTCTTC.

The chain recombines TRBV6-1 with TRBJ1-2; possible D gene TRBD1, 6 bases. V gave up 4 bases and J gave up 8 bases, with 17 bases separating them. The CDR3 is 14 amino acids. Germline-derived CDR1 and CDR2 are MNHNS and SASEGT. CDR3 nucleotides: TGTGCCAGCAGTGCTACAGGGCTCTTACAAGGCTACACCTTC. It translates to CASSATGLLQGYTF.

This clonotype has more than one count but fewer than ten. The chain recombines TRBV5-1 with TRBJ2-5, with TRBD2 matching over 12 bases. The CDR3 runs to 15 residues. CDR1 and CDR2 (germline): SGHRS, YFSETQ. Trimming cost V 1 base and J 5 bases; bases outside gene matches: 3. As DNA, the CDR3 is TGCGCCAGCAGCTTGTTGACTAGCGGGAGTGAGACCCAGTACTTC. Protein product: CASSLLTSGSETQYF.

This clonotype was picked up many times. CDR3 residues: CSVRPGFYEQYF. CDR3 nucleotide sequence: TGCAGCGTAAGACCAGGGTTTTACGAGCAGTACTTC. V gene TRBV29-1 combines with J gene TRBJ2-7, with a possible D match to TRBD1 (5 bases). The CDR3 totals 12 residues. Germline CDR1 is SQVTM and CDR2 is ANQGSEA. Trimming took 6 bases from V and 4 from J, leaving 13 bases between them.

The table lists this clonotype with many counts. The genes are TRBV7-9 and TRBJ2-3; 7 positions agree with TRBD1. With 5 bases clipped from V and 6 bases from J, the junction kept 5 bases outside the gene matches. Germline-derived CDR1 and CDR2 are SEHNR and FQNEAQ (reference sequence). This CDR3 comprises 13 residues. CDR3 protein: CASSATTGDTQYF. Written as DNA, the CDR3 is TGTGCCAGCAGCGCCACGACAGGGGATACGCAGTATTTT.

This clonotype was found a few times. V usage is TRBV5-1 and J usage is TRBJ2-2, with D hard to call. This CDR3 comprises 13 residues. The V end was cut by 4 bases, the J end by 4 bases, with 8 bases between. Looked up from germline, CDR1 is SGHRS and CDR2 is YFSETQ. The CDR3 region is CASSLKPTGELFF. The CDR3 bases are TGCGCCAGCAGCCTTAAGCCCACCGGGGAGCTGTTTTTT.

This sequence joins TRBV29-1 and TRBJ2-1; possibly TRBD2 for D (6 bases). Germline-derived CDR1 and CDR2 are SQVTM and ANQGSEA. Trimming took off 8 bases at V and 6 bases at J, with 17 bases between the two ends. CDR3 length: 13 amino acids. This chain's CDR3 is CSSLRLGGNEQFF. The CDR3 nucleotides read TGCAGCTCCTTGCGACTGGGGGGCAATGAGCAGTTCTTC.

This clonotype has more than one count but fewer than ten. This chain links TRBV7-2 with TRBJ2-1; 9 nucleotides agree with TRBD2. J lost 7 bases, V lost 8 bases, and 15 bases had no gene match. The CDR3 extends over 16 amino acids. Per germline, CDR1 SGHTA and CDR2 FQGNSA. The DNA for the CDR3 is TGTGCCAGCCCCCCGAATCTAGCGGGAATGTGGAATGAGCAGTTCTTC. This gives the protein CASPPNLAGMWNEQFF.

This clonotype showed up just a few times. V is TRBV20-1 and J is TRBJ2-7, with TRBD1 matching 10 bases. The J segment lost 4 bases and the V segment lost 6 bases, leaving 9 bases of the junction unmatched. CDR1 and CDR2 (germline): DFQATT, SNEGSKA (reference sequence). This CDR3 contains 14 residues. The CDR3 is CSAETGGVLYEQYF. CDR3 DNA sequence: TGCAGTGCAGAGACAGGGGGCGTATTATACGAGCAGTACTTC.

This clonotype showed up just a few times. This sequence joins TRBV5-1 and TRBJ2-1, with TRBD2 matching over 7 bases. With 4 bases clipped from V and 4 bases from J, the junction kept 14 bases outside the gene matches. Germline values: CDR1 SGHRS, CDR2 YFSETQ. The CDR3 spans 17 residues. The CDR3 nucleotides are TGCGCCAGCAGCCCTTTGGGGGGGGAGGCCCCTTACAATGAGCAGTTCTTC. It codes for CASSPLGGEAPYNEQFF.

The chain joins TRBV5-1 to TRBJ2-3, with TRBD1 as a possible D gene (6 bases). The V end lost 7 bases, the J end lost 3 bases, and 18 bases lay between the germline ends. The germline V gene has CDR1 SGHRS and CDR2 YFSETQ. This CDR3 has 15 amino acids. This CDR3 reads CASRRQGLSTDTQYF. The CDR3 DNA reads TGCGCCAGCCGTCGGCAGGGGCTCAGTACAGATACGCAGTATTTT.

J is TRBJ2-1 and V is TRBV5-1; tentative D call: TRBD2 (7 bases). The CDR3 is 14 residues long. Trimming left V 5 bases short and J 8 bases short, with 17 bases between. The germline V gene encodes CDR1 SGHRS and CDR2 YFSETQ. The CDR3 is CASRFRGGAHEQFF. The CDR3 DNA follows: TGCGCCAGCAGGTTTAGGGGGGGAGCCCATGAGCAGTTCTTC.

This clonotype has a handful of counts. This chain's CDR3 is CSVGTSGRETQYF. CDR3 DNA: TGCAGCGTTGGGACTAGCGGGAGAGAGACCCAGTACTTC. V and J are TRBV29-1 and TRBJ2-5, with TRBD2 matching 13 bases. The V gene end was trimmed by 4 bases and the J gene end by 4 bases; junction bases not matched to a gene: 0. This CDR3 is built from 13 residues. CDR1 SQVTM and CDR2 ANQGSEA come from the germline V gene.

The rearrangement joins TRBV5-8 to TRBJ2-7; 10 bases map to TRBD1. There are 15 residues in the CDR3. Germline lookup yields CDR1 SGHTS and CDR2 YDEGEE. With V trimmed by 4 bases and J by 1 base, 5 bases remained unmatched. The CDR3 nucleotides are TGTGCCAGCAGCCAAGGACAGGGGGAGTCCTACGAGCAGTACTTC. It specifies CASSQGQGESYEQYF.

J is TRBJ1-2 and V is TRBV5-4, with 7 bases lining up with TRBD1. This CDR3 comprises 14 residues. Germline CDR1 reads SGHNT; CDR2 reads YYREEE (reference sequence). Trimming removed 4 bases from V and 6 bases from J; junction bases left unmatched: 9. The CDR3 DNA reads as TGTGCCAGCAGCGCTACCACTACAGGGGATGGCTACACCTTC. The encoded protein is CASSATTTGDGYTF.

This clonotype was counted between two and nine times. The J gene is TRBJ2-7, the V gene TRBV27; 10 bases line up with TRBD1. V shed 6 bases and J 3 bases; nucleotides not matched to a gene: 2. The CDR3 has 13 amino acids. From germline, CDR1 is MNHEY and CDR2 SMNVEV (reference sequence). The CDR3 loop is CASRGQGRYEQYF. The DNA for the CDR3 is TGTGCCAGCAGGGGACAGGGGCGCTACGAGCAGTACTTC.

This clonotype was observed a handful of times. This chain uses TRBV2 with TRBJ1-2; D not resolved. Germline assignment: CDR1 SNHLY and CDR2 FYNNEI. V lost 7 bases to trimming and J lost 0 bases, with 15 bases between them. The CDR3 contains 15 residues. Here the CDR3 reads CASIRDEQSNYGYTF. DNA of the CDR3: TGTGCCAGCATCCGAGACGAGCAGTCTAACTATGGCTACACCTTC.

Regarding this clonotype: A much larger clonotype is one base distant, so this may be a read error. The chain recombines TRBV7-6 with TRBJ1-2, with a possible D match to TRBD1 (6 bases). CDR1 is SGHVS, CDR2 FNYEAQ, per germline. V lost 5 bases and J 5 bases, leaving 18 bases between the germline ends. This CDR3 region has 15 residues. Written as DNA, the CDR3 is TGTGCCAGCAGCCTATTCCGGACAGTAAAATATGGCTACACCTTC. It specifies CASSLFRTVKYGYTF. The variable domain in full, with the rest retrieved from reference TRBV7-6 and TRBJ1-2, is GAGVSQSPRYKVTKRGQDVALRCDPISGHVSLYWYRQALGQGPEFLTYFNYEAQQDKSGLPNDRFSAERPEGSISTLTIQRTEQRDSAMYRCASSLFRTVKYGYTFGSGTRLTVV.

V and J are TRBV7-9 and TRBJ2-7, with D tentatively TRBD2 (6 bases). CDR1 is SEHNR and CDR2 is FQNEAQ in the germline V gene (reference sequence). V dropped 4 bases and J dropped 2 bases, with 12 bases sitting between them. The CDR3 has 14 residues. In DNA, the CDR3 is TGTGCCAGCAGCTGGGACTCCGGTACCTACGAGCAGTACTTC. Translated, it gives CASSWDSGTYEQYF.

The chain is built from TRBV10-2 and TRBJ2-7; 13 nucleotides agree with TRBD2. The CDR3 consists of 13 residues. Trimming removed 9 bases from V and 6 bases from J; junction bases left unmatched: 5. Germline assignment: CDR1 WSHSY and CDR2 SAAADI. The CDR3 DNA reads TGCGCCAGTCGGACTAGCGGGAGTGTCGAGCAGTACTTC. Its protein is CASRTSGSVEQYF.

The CDR3 coding sequence is TGCAGTGCTAGTGACGGGGGTATGAATTCACCCCTCCACTTT. Translating it yields CSASDGGMNSPLHF. The chain has TRBV20-1 and TRBJ1-6; a possible D gene is TRBD1 (5 bases). Germline V lookup: CDR1 DFQATT, CDR2 SNEGSKA (reference sequence). The V gene lost 3 bases and the J gene lost 7 bases, with 13 bases spanning the gap. The CDR3 has 14 amino acids.

This clonotype was seen more than once but under ten times. The chain carries TRBV6-5 and TRBJ2-7; D possibly uses TRBD1 or TRBD2 (5 bases each). Germline loops: CDR1 MNHEY, CDR2 SVGAGI. With 8 bases removed from V and 5 bases from J, the gap between germline ends came to 13 bases. The CDR3 totals 12 residues. CDR3: CASHGTANEQYF. DNA for the CDR3: TGTGCCAGCCACGGGACGGCCAACGAGCAGTACTTC.

The chain is built from TRBV4-1 and TRBJ2-1; D perhaps matches TRBD2 (6 bases). Trimming took off 1 base at V and 9 bases at J, with 16 bases between the two ends. CDR3 length equals 15 residues. CDR1 is MGHRA and CDR2 is YSYEKL in the germline V gene. CDR3 in DNA: TGCGCCAGCAGCCAAGGCCTAGCGTCGACCGGTGAGCAGTTCTTC. Its protein is CASSQGLASTGEQFF.

The genes are TRBV6-4 and TRBJ2-1; tentatively, D is TRBD1 or TRBD2 (6 bases each). V was cut by 4 bases and J by 7 bases, with 17 bases left in between. Per germline, CDR1 MRHNA and CDR2 SNTAGT. The CDR3 covers 15 residues. The CDR3 DNA sequence: TGTGCCAGCAGTGGCGTAGGGGGGACGGTGAATGAGCAGTTCTTC. It translates to CASSGVGGTVNEQFF.

The chain carries TRBV4-1 and TRBJ2-7; TRBD2 matches 12 bases. Germline CDR1 and CDR2: MGHRA and YSYEKL. The CDR3 covers 15 residues. The trim removed 7 bases at V and 3 bases at J, leaving 7 bases unmatched. The CDR3 protein is CASNFRTSGNYEQYF. The CDR3 region has the DNA TGCGCCAGCAACTTCCGGACTAGCGGGAACTACGAGCAGTACTTC.

J is TRBJ1-2 and V is TRBV7-9; D gene uncertain. Deletions cut 7 bases from V and 6 bases from J, with 12 bases between. The CDR3 consists of 12 residues. Germline V CDR1 and CDR2: SEHNR, FQNEAQ (reference sequence). The CDR3 nucleotides read TGTGCCAGCACACTAGACAACCATGGCTACACCTTC. Encoded protein: CASTLDNHGYTF. Looking up the rest from reference TRBV7-9 and TRBJ1-2 gives the full variable domain: DTGVSQNPRHKITKRGQNVTFRCDPISEHNRLYWYRQTLGQGPEFLTYFQNEAQLEKSRLLSDRFSAERPKGSFSTLEIQRTEQGDSAMYLCASTLDNHGYTFGSGTRLTVV.

The gene calls are TRBV28 and TRBJ1-5; the D gene is possibly TRBD1 (5 bases). The CDR3 runs 16 residues. Germline-derived CDR1 and CDR2 are MDHEN and SYDVKM. Trimming removed 5 bases at V and 1 base at J, with 15 bases between. This chain's CDR3 is CASSPGIGGSNQPQHF. The CDR3, as DNA: TGTGCCAGCAGTCCGGGGATCGGGGGGAGCAATCAGCCCCAGCATTTT. The whole variable domain, filled in from reference TRBV28 and TRBJ1-5, reads DVKVTQSSRYLVKRTGEKVFLECVQDMDHENMFWYRQDPGLGLRLIYFSYDVKMKEKGDIPEGYSVSREKKERFSLILESASTNQTSMYLCASSPGIGGSNQPQHFGDGTRLSIL.

This clonotype came up once. The V gene is TRBV11-2, the J gene TRBJ2-5; the match to TRBD2 covers 8 bases. Germline CDR1 is SGHAT and CDR2 is FQNNGV. This CDR3 region has 19 residues. V was pared by 5 bases and J by 1 base, with 18 bases of the junction left unmatched. The CDR3 region has the DNA TGTGCCAGCAGCCTGAGGTCTAGCGGGCCTGGAGGGCGCCAAGAGACCCAGTACTTC. This gives the protein CASSLRSSGPGGRQETQYF. The full variable domain, with the rest looked up from reference TRBV11-2 and TRBJ2-5, is EAGVAQSPRYKIIEKRQSVAFWCNPISGHATLYWYQQILGQGPKLLIQFQNNGVVDDSQLPKDRFSAERLKGVDSTLKIQPAKLEDSAVYLCASSLRSSGPGGRQETQYFGPGTRLLVL.